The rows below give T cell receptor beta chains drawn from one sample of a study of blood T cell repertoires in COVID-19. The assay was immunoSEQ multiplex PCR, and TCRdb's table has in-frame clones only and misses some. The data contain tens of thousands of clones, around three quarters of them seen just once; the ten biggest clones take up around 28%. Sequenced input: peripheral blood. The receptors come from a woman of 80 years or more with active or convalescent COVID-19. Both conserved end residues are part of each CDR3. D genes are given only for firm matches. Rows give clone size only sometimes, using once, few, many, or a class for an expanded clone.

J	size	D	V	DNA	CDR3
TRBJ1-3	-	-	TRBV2	TGTGCCAGCAACGGCAGGGCCGGAAACACCATATATTTT	CASNGRAGNTIYF
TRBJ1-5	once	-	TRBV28	TGTGCCAGCGGTATTTCCGCGGGGGTTAGCAATCAGCCCCAGCATTTT	CASGISAGVSNQPQHF
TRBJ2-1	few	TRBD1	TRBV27	TGTGCCAGCTCCCGGGACAGGTCTCGAGGGGAGCAGTTCTTC	CASSRDRSRGEQFF
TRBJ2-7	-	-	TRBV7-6	TGTGCCAGCAGCTTAGCGGGGGGTTTACAGGAGCAGTACTTC	CASSLAGGLQEQYF
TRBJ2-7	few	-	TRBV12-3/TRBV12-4	TGTGCCAGCTCTTGGATTCAGGGCGCGGAGCAGTACTTC	CASSWIQGAEQYF
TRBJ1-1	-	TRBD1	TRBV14	TGTGCCAGCAGCCTGAGGACAGGGGCGAACACTGAAGCTTTCTTT	CASSLRTGANTEAFF
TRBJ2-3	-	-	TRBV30	TGTGCCTGGGCCAAACGGGGGTGGGATACGCAGTATTTT	CAWAKRGWDTQYF
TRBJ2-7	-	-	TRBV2	TGTGCCAGCGGGTTGGAGGGGCGATCCCACGAGCAGTACTTC	CASGLEGRSHEQYF
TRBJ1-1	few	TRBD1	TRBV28	TGTGCCAGCAGTTGGGAAGGAGGGACAGGGAGGACTGAAGCTTTCTTT	CASSWEGGTGRTEAFF
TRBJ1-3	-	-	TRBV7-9	TGTGCCAGCAGTCGCAGGATGACCTCCTCTGGAAACACCATATATTTT	CASSRRMTSSGNTIYF
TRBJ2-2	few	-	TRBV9	TGTGCCAGCAGCGACGCGGGGAAACCGAACACCGGGGAGCTGTTTTTT	CASSDAGKPNTGELFF
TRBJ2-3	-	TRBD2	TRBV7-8	TGTGCCAGCAGCTCCCGAATCGCGGGGGGGGTAGATACGCAGTATTTT	CASSSRIAGGVDTQYF
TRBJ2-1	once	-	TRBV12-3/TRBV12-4	TGTGCCAGCAGTCTCAGACTAGTCGGTGAGCAGTTCTTC	CASSLRLVGEQFF
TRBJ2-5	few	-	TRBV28	TGTGCCAGCAGCCTCCCCAGGGGGACCCAGTACTTC	CASSLPRGTQYF
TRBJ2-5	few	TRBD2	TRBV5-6	TGTGCCAGCAGCTTGGAGCGGGGGGAGGAGACCCAGTACTTC	CASSLERGEETQYF
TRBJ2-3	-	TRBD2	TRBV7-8	TGTGCCAGCAGCTTAGCCGGGGGGGCGCCCACAGATACGCAGTATTTT	CASSLAGGAPTDTQYF
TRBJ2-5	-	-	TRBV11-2	TGTGCCAGCAGCTTAGCGGCTGGGGGGGCCGAAGAGACCCAGTACTTC	CASSLAAGGAEETQYF
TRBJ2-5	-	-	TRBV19	TGTGCCAGTAGTACCTATCACAGGGCCTCCCAAGAGACCCAGTACTTC	CASSTYHRASQETQYF
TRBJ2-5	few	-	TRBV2	TGTGCCAGCAGTCCCAGAGGTGGGTTGGAGACCCAGTACTTC	CASSPRGGLETQYF